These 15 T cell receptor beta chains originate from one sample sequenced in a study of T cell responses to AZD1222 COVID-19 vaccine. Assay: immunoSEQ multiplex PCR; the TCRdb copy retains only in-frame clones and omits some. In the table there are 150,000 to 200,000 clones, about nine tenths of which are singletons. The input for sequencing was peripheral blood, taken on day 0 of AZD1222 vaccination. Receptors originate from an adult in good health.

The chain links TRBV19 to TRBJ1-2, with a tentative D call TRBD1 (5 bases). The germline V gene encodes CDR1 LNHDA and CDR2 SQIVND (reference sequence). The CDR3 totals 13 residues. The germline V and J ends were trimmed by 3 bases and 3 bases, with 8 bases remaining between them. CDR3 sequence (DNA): TGTGCCAGTAGTATTACGACAGACTATGGCTACACCTTC. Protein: CASSITTDYGYTF.

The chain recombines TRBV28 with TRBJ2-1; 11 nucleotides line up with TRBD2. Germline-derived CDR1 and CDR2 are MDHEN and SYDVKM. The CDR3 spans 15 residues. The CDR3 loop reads CAIQIGTSGYNEQFF. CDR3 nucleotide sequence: TGTGCGATTCAAATTGGGACTAGCGGATACAATGAGCAGTTCTTC. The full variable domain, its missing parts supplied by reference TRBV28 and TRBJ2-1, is DVKVTQSSRYLVKRTGEKVFLECVQDMDHENMFWYRQDPGLGLRLIYFSYDVKMKEKGDIPEGYSVSREKKERFSLILESASTNQTSMYLCAIQIGTSGYNEQFFGPGTRLTVL.

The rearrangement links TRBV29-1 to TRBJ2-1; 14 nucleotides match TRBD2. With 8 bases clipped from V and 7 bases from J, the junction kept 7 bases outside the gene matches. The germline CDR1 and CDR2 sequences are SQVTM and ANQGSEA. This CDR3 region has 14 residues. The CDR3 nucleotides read TGCAGCACCCAGAGGACTAGCGGGGGGAATGAGCAGTTCTTC. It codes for CSTQRTSGGNEQFF.

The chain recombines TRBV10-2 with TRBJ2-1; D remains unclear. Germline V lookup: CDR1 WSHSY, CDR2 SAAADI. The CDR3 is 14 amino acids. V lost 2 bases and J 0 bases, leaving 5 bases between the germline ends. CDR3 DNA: TGCGCCAGCAGTGAGCGCAGCTCCTACAATGAGCAGTTCTTC. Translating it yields CASSERSSYNEQFF.

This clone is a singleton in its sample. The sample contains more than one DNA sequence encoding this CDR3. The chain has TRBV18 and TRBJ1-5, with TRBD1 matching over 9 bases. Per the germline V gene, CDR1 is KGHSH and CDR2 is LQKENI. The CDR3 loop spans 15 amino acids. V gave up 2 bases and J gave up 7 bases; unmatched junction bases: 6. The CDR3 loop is CASSPTGGEGQPQHF. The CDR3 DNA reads TGTGCCAGCTCACCAACAGGGGGCGAAGGACAGCCCCAGCATTTT. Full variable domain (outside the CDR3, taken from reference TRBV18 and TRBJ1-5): NAGVMQNPRHLVRRRGQEARLRCSPMKGHSHVYWYRQLPEEGLKFMVYLQKENIIDESGMPKERFSAEFPKEGPSILRIQQVVRGDSAAYFCASSPTGGEGQPQHFGDGTRLSIL.

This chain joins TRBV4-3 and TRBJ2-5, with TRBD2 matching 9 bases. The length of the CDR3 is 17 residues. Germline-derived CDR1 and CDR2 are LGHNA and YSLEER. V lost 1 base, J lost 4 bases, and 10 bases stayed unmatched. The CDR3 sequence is CASSQGVSGGGGETQYF. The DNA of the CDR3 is TGCGCCAGCAGCCAAGGGGTTTCTGGCGGGGGGGGAGAGACCCAGTACTTC.

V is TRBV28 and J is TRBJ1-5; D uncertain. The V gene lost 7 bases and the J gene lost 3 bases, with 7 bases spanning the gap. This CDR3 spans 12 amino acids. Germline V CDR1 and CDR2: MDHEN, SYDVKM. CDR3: CASIGPNQPQHF. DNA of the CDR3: TGTGCCAGCATTGGTCCCAATCAGCCCCAGCATTTT.

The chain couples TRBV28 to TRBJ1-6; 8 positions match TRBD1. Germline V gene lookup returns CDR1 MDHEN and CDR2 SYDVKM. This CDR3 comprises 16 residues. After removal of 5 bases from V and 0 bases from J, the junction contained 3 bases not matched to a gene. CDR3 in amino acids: CASSGQGFSYNSPLHF. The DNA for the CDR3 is TGTGCCAGCAGTGGACAGGGTTTCTCCTATAATTCACCCCTCCACTTT. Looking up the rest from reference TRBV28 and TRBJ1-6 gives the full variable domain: DVKVTQSSRYLVKRTGEKVFLECVQDMDHENMFWYRQDPGLGLRLIYFSYDVKMKEKGDIPEGYSVSREKKERFSLILESASTNQTSMYLCASSGQGFSYNSPLHFGNGTRLTVT.

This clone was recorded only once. In DNA, the CDR3 is TGTGCCAGCATTATGGACAGGGCCAACACTGAAGCTTTCTTT. As protein: CASIMDRANTEAFF. This rearrangement joins TRBV2 to TRBJ1-1, with 8 bases aligning to TRBD1. Germline CDR1 is SNHLY and CDR2 is FYNNEI. The J segment lost 2 bases and the V segment lost 7 bases, leaving 6 bases of the junction unmatched. The length of the CDR3 is 14 residues.

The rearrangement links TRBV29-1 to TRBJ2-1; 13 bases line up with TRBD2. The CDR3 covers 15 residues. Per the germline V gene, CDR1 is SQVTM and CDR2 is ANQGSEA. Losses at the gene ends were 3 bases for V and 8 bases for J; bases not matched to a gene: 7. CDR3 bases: TGCAGCGTTGACCCTACTAGCGGGGGGGAGGATGAGCAGTTCTTC. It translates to CSVDPTSGGEDEQFF.

As DNA, the CDR3 is TGTGCCAGCAGCTTCCTAGCGGCGTCTTCGTTCTTC. This codes for CASSFLAASSFF. The rearrangement uses TRBV7-8 and TRBJ2-1, with TRBD2 matching 7 bases. The junction had 8 bases not matched to a gene; V was cut back by 3 bases and J by 15 bases. The CDR3 is 12 amino acids. Per the germline V gene, CDR1 is SGHVS and CDR2 is FQNEAQ.

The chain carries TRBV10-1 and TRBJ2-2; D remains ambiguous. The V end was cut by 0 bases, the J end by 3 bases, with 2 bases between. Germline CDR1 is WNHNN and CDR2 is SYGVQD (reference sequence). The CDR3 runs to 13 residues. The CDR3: CASSESDTGELFF. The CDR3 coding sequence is TGCGCCAGCAGTGAGTCTGACACCGGGGAGCTGTTTTTT.

The CDR3 spells CASSGIRQGEETQYF. The CDR3 DNA is TGTGCCAGCAGCGGTATACGACAGGGGGAAGAGACCCAGTACTTC. V and J are TRBV5-4 and TRBJ2-5; 9 bases align to TRBD1. The CDR3 is 15 residues long. The J segment lost 3 bases and the V segment lost 4 bases, leaving 7 bases of the junction unmatched. Germline V gene lookup returns CDR1 SGHNT and CDR2 YYREEE (reference sequence).

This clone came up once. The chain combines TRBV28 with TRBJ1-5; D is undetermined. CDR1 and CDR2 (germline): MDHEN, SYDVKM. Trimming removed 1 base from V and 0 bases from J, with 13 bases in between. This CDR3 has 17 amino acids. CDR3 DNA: TGTGCCAGCAGTTTATTCGGCGACCTGAATAGCAATCAGCCCCAGCATTTT. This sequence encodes CASSLFGDLNSNQPQHF.

The CDR3, as DNA: TGTGCCAGCAGCTTAGCAGGGGCCTACGAGCAGTACTTC. Its translation: CASSLAGAYEQYF. J is TRBJ2-7 and V is TRBV11-2, with D possibly being TRBD1 (6 bases). The V gene's germline CDR1 is SGHAT and CDR2 FQNNGV. The V and J ends lost 1 base and 2 bases respectively, with 6 bases between them. The CDR3 contains 13 residues.